This paragraph reports one T cell receptor beta chain. Its target is unknown. Data came from immunoSEQ multiplex PCR; TCRdb stores just in-frame clones and leaves some out. In the table there are about 41,000 clones, about 95% of which are singletons. These data belong to a study of graft-versus-host responses after intestinal transplantation. Whole-study context: Tacrolimus and steroids were given for around 3 years to all recipients after anti-thymocyte globulin induction. Overall study results and limits: GvH clones surfaced in recipient marrow, some emerging earlier in ileum or blood.

Unmatched junction bases numbered 2, after V lost 4 bases and J lost 2 bases. CDR3 size: 14 residues. Looked up from germline, CDR1 is SGHTA and CDR2 is FQGTGA. The TCR comes from a human donor who was the organ donor for an intestinal transplant. The V gene is TRBV7-3, the J gene TRBJ2-3; 8 bases agree with TRBD1. Sequenced here: unstimulated CD8+ T cells sorted from spleen or lymph node cells, sampled before transplant. The CDR3 nucleotides are TGTGCCAGCAGCTCGACAGGGGACACAGATACGCAGTATTTT. Residues: CASSSTGDTDTQYF.